This entry lists 26 T cell receptor beta chains sequenced from one sample in a study of neurological immune-mediated disorders. Each CDR3 protein gets one entry after TCRdb re-called the 5' RACE reads with MiXCR. The table has 65,000 to 90,000 distinct CDR3 sequences, 5% to 6% seen once. The specimen was PBMCs. These receptors came from a woman aged 30 to 39 with multiple sclerosis.

By proportion, this clonotype is medium-sized. The chain has TRBV29-1 and TRBJ1-2, with 7 bases fitting TRBD1. Trimming removed 7 bases from V and 8 bases from J; junction bases left unmatched: 16. This CDR3 is built from 14 residues. Germline V gives CDR1 SQVTM, CDR2 ANQGSEA. The CDR3 sequence is CSALSGGFGDGYTF. The CDR3 nucleotides are TGCAGCGCCCTCTCAGGGGGTTTTGGCGACGGCTACACCTTC.

This clonotype was recorded many times. This chain's CDR3 is CASTPGGRSTDTQYF. The CDR3 coding sequence is TGTGCCAGCACCCCCGGAGGACGGAGCACAGATACGCAGTATTTT. The V and J genes are TRBV28 and TRBJ2-3, with D possibly TRBD2 on 5 matching bases. V lost 7 bases and J lost 0, with 14 bases in between. The CDR3 loop spans 15 amino acids. Germline V gene sequence: CDR1 MDHEN, CDR2 SYDVKM.

This clonotype came up a few times. The gene calls are TRBV20-1 and TRBJ2-1; 7 bases align to TRBD2. Germline V gene data show CDR1 as DFQATT and CDR2 as SNEGSKA (reference sequence). This CDR3 is built from 16 residues. The trim removed 6 bases at V and 0 bases at J, leaving 11 bases unmatched. The DNA of the CDR3 is TGCAGTGCCGATCGCGGGACTACGAGCTCCTACAATGAGCAGTTCTTC. Its translation is CSADRGTTSSYNEQFF.

This clonotype was seen many times. The genes are TRBV20-1 and TRBJ2-1; 8 bases match TRBD1. Losses at the gene ends were 5 bases for V and 3 bases for J; bases not matched to a gene: 9. The CDR3 runs to 15 residues. Germline V gene data show CDR1 as DFQATT and CDR2 as SNEGSKA (reference sequence). This CDR3 reads CSASLDRGDYNEQFF. The CDR3 nucleotides read TGCAGTGCTTCCTTAGACAGGGGTGACTACAATGAGCAGTTCTTC.

At least ten counts were recorded for this clonotype. The gene calls are TRBV20-1 and TRBJ1-2; D gene unclear. Trimming removed 5 bases at V and 0 bases at J, with 13 bases between. Per germline, CDR1 DFQATT and CDR2 SNEGSKA (reference sequence). This CDR3 has 14 amino acids. This CDR3 is CSAPQLPPNYGYTF. The CDR3 DNA is TGCAGTGCTCCACAACTCCCTCCTAACTATGGCTACACCTTC.

This clonotype showed up many times. The V and J genes are TRBV5-1 and TRBJ2-1; D gene ambiguous. With 0 bases removed from V and 2 bases from J, the gap between germline ends came to 9 bases. CDR1 and CDR2 from the germline V gene are SGHRS and YFSETQ. This CDR3 is 15 amino acids long. The CDR3 DNA sequence: TGCGCCAGCAGCTTGGACCTTCACCCCTACAATGAGCAGTTCTTC. This gives the protein CASSLDLHPYNEQFF.

This clonotype occurred many times. One end of the junction is discordant with germline, which a read error may explain. The chain is built from TRBV7-2 and TRBJ2-7; TRBD1 agrees at 8 bases. Germline V gene data show CDR1 as SGHTA and CDR2 as FQGNSA. The CDR3 totals 14 residues. The CDR3 nucleotides are TGTGCCAGCAGCCTCCAGGGGGCTGTCCGAGCGAGGCGATTC. Amino acid sequence: CASSLQGAVRARRF.

Many counts were recorded for this clonotype. This rearrangement joins TRBV20-1 to TRBJ1-1; D gene ambiguous. CDR1 and CDR2 (germline): DFQATT, SNEGSKA (reference sequence). CDR3 length: 14 amino acids. The CDR3 sequence: CSGVQEPLNTEAFF. The CDR3 DNA sequence: TGCAGCGGGGTCCAGGAGCCTTTGAACACTGAAGCTTTCTTT.

There are many counts of this clonotype. The chain combines TRBV20-1 with TRBJ1-1; TRBD1 might be the D (5 bases). The germline V and J ends were trimmed by 5 bases and 4 bases, with 11 bases remaining between them. This CDR3 contains 12 residues. The germline gives CDR1 DFQATT, CDR2 SNEGSKA (reference sequence). The CDR3 reads CSAVSGITEAFF. The CDR3 nucleotides are TGCAGTGCTGTTTCAGGGATCACTGAAGCTTTCTTT.

In its sample, this clonotype was seen a few times. J is TRBJ2-1 and V is TRBV7-6, with 7 bases matching TRBD2. The CDR3 sequence is 17 residues long. The J segment lost 0 bases and the V segment lost 1 base, leaving 6 bases of the junction unmatched. Germline CDR1 reads SGHVS; CDR2 reads FNYEAQ. The CDR3 coding sequence is TGTGCCAGCAGCTTAGGGTCACGGACTAGCTCCTACAATGAGCAGTTCTTC. Amino acid sequence: CASSLGSRTSSYNEQFF.

This clonotype was counted many times. The rearrangement joins TRBV5-1 to TRBJ2-1; 8 positions agree with TRBD2. Trimming took 1 base from V and 7 from J; bases not matched to a gene: 10. The length of the CDR3 is 16 residues. Germline values: CDR1 SGHRS, CDR2 YFSETQ. CDR3 bases: TGCGCCAGCAGCTTGACCTGGACTAGCTTAGGGAATGAGCAGTTCTTC. It codes for CASSLTWTSLGNEQFF. Full variable domain (rest looked up from reference TRBV5-1 and TRBJ2-1): KAGVTQTPRYLIKTRGQQVTLSCSPISGHRSVSWYQQTPGQGLQFLFEYFSETQRNKGNFPGRFSGRQFSNSRSEMNVSTLELGDSALYLCASSLTWTSLGNEQFFGPGTRLTVL.

This clonotype is medium-sized within its sample. The CDR3 DNA follows: TGTGCCACCAGCAGAGATCTGGGGGTAGGCCGCCGTGAGCAGTTCTTC. Translation gives CATSRDLGVGRREQFF. This chain uses TRBV15 with TRBJ2-1, with D perhaps being TRBD1 or TRBD2 (5 bases each). CDR1 is LNHNV and CDR2 is YYDKDF in the germline V gene (reference sequence). Trimming removed 0 bases at V and 9 bases at J, with 18 bases between. The CDR3 loop spans 16 amino acids.

The sample holds many counts of this clonotype. The chain has TRBV3-1 and TRBJ1-6; 10 bases match TRBD1. This CDR3 spans 17 amino acids. V trimming: 2 bases; J trimming: 7 bases; junction bases outside the gene matches: 8. Germline values: CDR1 LGHDT, CDR2 YNNKEL (reference sequence). CDR3 bases: TGTGCCAGCAGCCAAATGGGGACAGGGGCTTACAATTCACCCCTCCACTTT. This sequence encodes CASSQMGTGAYNSPLHF.

In its sample, this clonotype was seen a few times. This chain uses TRBV9 with TRBJ1-2; no firm D call. Trimming took off 5 bases at V and 6 bases at J, with 26 bases between the two ends. The CDR3 extends over 17 amino acids. The V gene's germline CDR1 is SGDLS and CDR2 YYNGEE. CDR3 protein: CASRGIRSTDRENGYTF. DNA for the CDR3: TGTGCCAGCAGAGGCATCCGGTCCACTGATAGGGAAAATGGCTACACCTTC.

This rearrangement joins TRBV7-3 to TRBJ1-6; weak D call: TRBD1 (6 bases). Trimming removed 3 bases at V and 5 bases at J, with 8 bases between. The CDR3 runs to 14 residues. Germline-derived CDR1 and CDR2 are SGHTA and FQGTGA. CDR3 bases: TGTGCCAGCAGCTTCAGGGGAGATAATTCACCCCTCCACTTT. This translates into CASSFRGDNSPLHF.

V is TRBV20-1 and J is TRBJ2-2, with 11 positions matching TRBD1. Germline V lookup: CDR1 DFQATT, CDR2 SNEGSKA (reference sequence). CDR3 length: 16 amino acids. V lost 6 bases and J lost 0; bases outside the gene matches: 6. The CDR3 spells CSAQAGQGANTGELFF. As DNA, the CDR3 is TGCAGTGCGCAAGCGGGACAGGGGGCGAACACCGGGGAGCTGTTTTTT.

This clonotype was seen repeatedly, ten times or more. V is TRBV5-5 and J is TRBJ1-5, with D unclear. The V end was cut by 0 bases, the J end by 7 bases, with 11 bases between. The CDR3 contains 14 residues. Per germline, CDR1 SGHKS and CDR2 YYEKEE (reference sequence). The CDR3 DNA is TGTGCCAGCAGCTTGGCCAGCAACGAGCAGCCCCAGCATTTT. Protein sequence: CASSLASNEQPQHF.

This clonotype was counted between two and nine times. This chain joins TRBV5-6 and TRBJ1-1; D not certain. The CDR3 runs to 13 residues. The germline V and J ends were trimmed by 6 bases and 0 bases, with 9 bases remaining between them. CDR1 SGHDT and CDR2 YYEEEE come from the germline V gene. The CDR3 region is CASTGMLNTEAFF. The CDR3 region has the DNA TGTGCCAGCACGGGGATGCTGAACACTGAAGCTTTCTTT.

The genes are TRBV7-6 and TRBJ2-1, with TRBD2 matching 7 bases. CDR3 length equals 17 residues. The ends lost 0 bases at V and 6 bases at J; junction bases unmatched: 11. Per the germline V gene, CDR1 is SGHVS and CDR2 is FNYEAQ. CDR3 coding DNA: TGTGCCAGCAGCTTAGCACCCCAGCTAGCGGCGTCCAATGAGCAGTTCTTC. Amino acids: CASSLAPQLAASNEQFF.

This clonotype was seen ten or more times. V usage is TRBV3-1 and J usage is TRBJ2-3, with TRBD2 identical over 8 bases. This CDR3 is built from 14 residues. V was clipped by 6 bases and J by 3 bases; unmatched bases: 5. Germline V gene lookup returns CDR1 LGHDT and CDR2 YNNKEL (reference sequence). The CDR3 loop reads CASRAGERTDTQYF. Written as DNA, the CDR3 is TGTGCCAGCAGAGCGGGGGAGAGGACAGATACGCAGTATTTT.

This clonotype was detected only a few times. The chain combines TRBV20-1 with TRBJ2-1; 12 bases are a match to TRBD2. CDR1 is DFQATT, CDR2 SNEGSKA, per germline (reference sequence). The CDR3 sequence is 17 residues long. J gave up 5 bases and V 0 bases, and 8 bases lay outside the gene matches. CDR3 region: CSARDLLAGGYNNEQFF. In DNA form, the CDR3 reads TGCAGTGCTAGAGATCTCCTAGCGGGAGGGTACAACAATGAGCAGTTCTTC.

This clonotype was detected many times. The chain combines TRBV18 with TRBJ2-5; D ambiguous. The CDR3 length is 13 residues. Trimming cost V 5 bases and J 4 bases, with 11 bases left between them. Germline V CDR1 and CDR2: KGHSH, LQKENI. The CDR3 protein is CASSKNGRETQYF. CDR3 DNA: TGTGCCAGCTCAAAAAACGGTCGAGAGACCCAGTACTTC.

This clonotype was counted many times. This rearrangement joins TRBV20-1 to TRBJ2-5, with D perhaps matching TRBD2 (5 bases). The CDR3 has 13 amino acids. CDR1 and CDR2 (germline): DFQATT, SNEGSKA (reference sequence). Trimming pared 5 bases from V and 1 base from J, leaving 11 bases between. The CDR3 sequence is CSARPSLQETQYF. The CDR3 region has the DNA TGCAGTGCTCGACCTAGCCTCCAAGAGACCCAGTACTTC.

This clonotype occurred many times. V gene TRBV5-6 combines with J gene TRBJ1-2; 7 bases align to TRBD1. Germline V gene data show CDR1 as SGHDT and CDR2 as YYEEEE. This CDR3 is built from 12 residues. Trimming at V came to 2 bases and at J to 8 bases, leaving 3 bases not matched to a gene. The DNA for the CDR3 is TGTGCCAGCAGCTTAGACAGGGACGGCTACACCTTC. It translates to CASSLDRDGYTF. Drawing the rest from reference TRBV5-6 and TRBJ1-2, the complete variable domain is DAGVTQSPTHLIKTRGQQVTLRCSPKSGHDTVSWYQQALGQGPQFIFQYYEEEERQRGNFPDRFSGHQFPNYSSELNVNALLLGDSALYLCASSLDRDGYTFGSGTRLTVV.

This clonotype has at least ten counts. The chain joins TRBV7-3 to TRBJ2-3, with D perhaps given as TRBD1 or TRBD2 (5 bases each). This CDR3 contains 15 residues. V lost 5 bases and J 5 bases, leaving 17 bases between the germline ends. CDR1 and CDR2 (germline): SGHTA, FQGTGA. Written as DNA, the CDR3 is TGTGCCAGCAGCCCAGGTTTGGGGGAGCAAGATACGCAGTATTTT. Its translation: CASSPGLGEQDTQYF.

This clonotype was counted at least ten times. The genes are TRBV10-2 and TRBJ2-7, with TRBD2 matching over 7 bases. The CDR3 is 16 amino acids. V gave up 6 bases and J gave up 6 bases; unmatched junction bases: 17. Germline assignment: CDR1 WSHSY and CDR2 SAAADI. CDR3 region: CASSPGTTSYLLEQYV. CDR3 nucleotides: TGCGCCAGCAGCCCCGGGACTACCTCGTACCTACTCGAGCAGTACGTC.